What follows are 30 T cell receptor beta chains derived from one specimen sequenced in a study of blood T cell repertoires in COVID-19. Produced via immunoSEQ multiplex PCR; TCRdb's table is partial and in-frame only. The data show about 240,000 clones, about 89% seen once. The specimen sequenced was PBMCs or T cells enriched from blood (not recorded which). These receptors came from a middle-aged man who had recovered from COVID-19.

This clone was observed once. V gene TRBV28 combines with J gene TRBJ2-1; 7 nucleotides agree with TRBD1. Trimming removed 6 bases from V and 0 bases from J; junction bases left unmatched: 20. The CDR3 is 20 amino acids. CDR1 and CDR2 from the germline V gene are MDHEN and SYDVKM. CDR3 nucleotide sequence: TGTGCCAGCAGCCCCACGCGAGCGACAGGGTTCGGATCCTCCTACAATGAGCAGTTCTTC. It is translated as CASSPTRATGFGSSYNEQFF.

The rearrangement uses TRBV12-3 or TRBV12-4 and TRBJ1-1; 7 nucleotides match TRBD1. The CDR3 is made up of 13 amino acids. V lost 6 bases and J lost 4; bases outside the gene matches: 5. The CDR3 region has the DNA TGTGCCAGCAGAGACAGGGTTCGCACTGAAGCTTTCTTT. Amino acid sequence: CASRDRVRTEAFF.

The chain employs TRBV29-1 and TRBJ2-7; maybe TRBD2 (7 bases). Trimming took off 4 bases at V and 3 bases at J, with 10 bases between the two ends. The CDR3 totals 12 residues. Germline V gene sequence: CDR1 SQVTM, CDR2 ANQGSEA. This CDR3 is CSVGGGLYEQYF. DNA for the CDR3: TGCAGCGTTGGCGGGGGCCTCTACGAGCAGTACTTC.

This chain joins TRBV3-1 (or the pseudogene TRBV3-2) and TRBJ1-6; no clear D. V was clipped by 8 bases and J by 6 bases, with 5 bases between them. The CDR3 is made up of 11 amino acids. The V gene's germline CDR1 is LGHDT and CDR2 YNNKEL (reference sequence). CDR3 in DNA: TGTGCCAGCCGGGGTAATTCACCCCTCCACTTT. As protein: CASRGNSPLHF.

This rearrangement joins TRBV6-5 to TRBJ1-1; D gene unclear. Deletions cut 8 bases from V and 3 bases from J, with 16 bases between. CDR3 size: 14 residues. The germline V gene encodes CDR1 MNHEY and CDR2 SVGAGI. The CDR3 coding sequence is TGTGCCAGCCGAGAGAAGCCCGCGGACACTGAAGCTTTCTTT. Residues: CASREKPADTEAFF.

This chain uses TRBV27 with TRBJ2-3, with D perhaps matching TRBD2 (6 bases). The germline V and J ends were trimmed by 3 bases and 2 bases, with 9 bases remaining between them. This CDR3 comprises 14 residues. Germline CDR1 reads MNHEY; CDR2 reads SMNVEV (reference sequence). CDR3 loop: CASSFSGYTDTQYF. The CDR3 DNA follows: TGTGCCAGCAGTTTCAGCGGGTACACAGATACGCAGTATTTT.

This chain uses TRBV30 with TRBJ1-4; possible D gene TRBD1, 5 bases. CDR1 and CDR2 from the germline V gene are GTSNPN and SVGIG (reference sequence). The V gene lost 0 bases and the J gene lost 4 bases, with 6 bases spanning the gap. The CDR3 covers 13 residues. Written as DNA, the CDR3 is TGTGCCTGGAGTGTTCAGGGTAATGAAAAACTGTTTTTT. Its translation is CAWSVQGNEKLFF.

The rearrangement links TRBV10-1 to TRBJ2-7, with TRBD1 matching 7 bases. Germline V lookup: CDR1 WNHNN, CDR2 SYGVQD (reference sequence). The CDR3 is 14 amino acids. V gave up 1 base and J gave up 2 bases; unmatched junction bases: 2. The CDR3 nucleotides read TGCGCCAGCAGTGAGTTTACAGGGGCCTACGAGCAGTACTTC. It is translated as CASSEFTGAYEQYF.

The rearrangement uses TRBV6-4 and TRBJ2-2, with 8 bases identical to TRBD1. After removal of 6 bases from V and 5 bases from J, the junction contained 5 bases not matched to a gene. The CDR3 covers 14 residues. Germline CDR1 reads MRHNA; CDR2 reads SNTAGT. CDR3 nucleotide sequence: TGTGCCAGCAGGCTACAGGGGGAAACCGGGGAGCTGTTTTTT. Its protein is CASRLQGETGELFF.

The J gene is TRBJ2-1, the V gene TRBV4-3; a possible D gene is TRBD2 (5 bases). The V end lost 3 bases, the J end lost 6 bases, and 21 bases lay between the germline ends. Germline lookup yields CDR1 LGHNA and CDR2 YSLEER. The CDR3 consists of 17 residues. DNA for the CDR3: TGCGCCAGCAGCCAGGGCCGGTTCGTTGAGGGTTTCAATGAGCAGTTCTTC. This sequence encodes CASSQGRFVEGFNEQFF.

The chain couples TRBV18 to TRBJ2-3; 10 bases match TRBD2. Germline loops: CDR1 KGHSH, CDR2 LQKENI. V lost 1 base and J lost 5; bases outside the gene matches: 6. This CDR3 has 16 residues. The CDR3 DNA reads as TGTGCCAGCTCACCACGAAGCGGGGGGGCGAGAGATACGCAGTATTTT. Translating gives CASSPRSGGARDTQYF.

The J gene is TRBJ1-2, the V gene TRBV9; 9 bases map to TRBD1. Germline lookup yields CDR1 SGDLS and CDR2 YYNGEE. This CDR3 is 15 amino acids long. J was trimmed by 7 bases and V by 7 bases; bases with no gene match: 14. The chain's CDR3 is CASCIEGDRVGGYTF. DNA for the CDR3: TGTGCCAGCTGCATAGAAGGGGACAGGGTGGGTGGCTACACCTTC.

The chain carries TRBV9 and TRBJ1-1; no definite D call. The CDR3 runs to 14 residues. Per the germline V gene, CDR1 is SGDLS and CDR2 is YYNGEE. Trimming shortened V by 0 bases and J by 0 bases, and 6 bases separated the two germline ends. CDR3 DNA: TGTGCCAGCAGCGTAGGACTTTTGAACACTGAAGCTTTCTTT. Translating gives CASSVGLLNTEAFF.

The J gene is TRBJ1-2, the V gene TRBV30, with a weak D call TRBD1 (5 bases). The CDR3 length is 15 residues. Trimming pared 5 bases from V and 6 bases from J, leaving 22 bases between. In germline, CDR1 is GTSNPN, CDR2 SVGIG (reference sequence). The CDR3 is CAWWRGTPRPDGYTF. The CDR3 nucleotides read TGTGCCTGGTGGCGGGGGACGCCTCGGCCGGATGGCTACACCTTC.

A single count supports this clone. CDR3 sequence reads: CASSFRSAGGPDEQYF. DNA of the CDR3: TGCGCCAGCAGCTTCCGGTCGGCGGGAGGGCCGGACGAGCAGTACTTC. The V gene is TRBV5-1, the J gene TRBJ2-7, with 9 bases identical to TRBD2. Per germline, CDR1 SGHRS and CDR2 YFSETQ. This CDR3 contains 16 residues. The ends lost 2 bases at V and 5 bases at J; junction bases unmatched: 11.

V gene TRBV11-2 combines with J gene TRBJ2-3, with 13 positions matching TRBD2. J was trimmed by 4 bases and V by 5 bases; bases with no gene match: 6. CDR1 is SGHAT and CDR2 is FQNNGV in the germline V gene. This CDR3 region has 16 residues. The CDR3 region has the DNA TGTGCCAGCAGCCTCAGGGGGACTAGCGGGGCAGATACGCAGTATTTT. Translating it yields CASSLRGTSGADTQYF.

This chain links TRBV19 with TRBJ1-1; 8 nucleotides match TRBD1. This CDR3 has 15 residues. The V segment lost 0 bases and the J segment 1 base; nucleotides outside the gene matches: 1. Germline V lookup: CDR1 LNHDA, CDR2 SQIVND (reference sequence). CDR3 DNA sequence: TGTGCCAGTAGTATAGAGGACAGGGAGAACACTGAAGCTTTCTTT. Translated: CASSIEDRENTEAFF.

This rearrangement joins TRBV19 to TRBJ1-1; 7 positions agree with TRBD1. The germline CDR1 and CDR2 sequences are LNHDA and SQIVND (reference sequence). The CDR3 spans 19 residues. The V and J ends lost 5 bases and 0 bases, in that order; junction bases with no gene match: 18. The CDR3 here is CASSFGRGTVGRMNTEAFF. The CDR3 DNA sequence: TGTGCCAGTAGTTTCGGCAGGGGGACGGTGGGGCGGATGAACACTGAAGCTTTCTTT.

This clone was seen a handful of times. CDR3 region: CASSFAVAGGQTYEQYF. The DNA for the CDR3 is TGTGCCAGCAGCTTCGCCGTTGCGGGGGGACAGACCTACGAGCAGTACTTC. This chain links TRBV11-2 with TRBJ2-7; D is possibly TRBD2 (8 bases). Between the trimmed V and J ends, which lost 3 bases and 2 bases, there was a span of 20 bases. From germline, CDR1 is SGHAT and CDR2 FQNNGV. The CDR3 is 17 amino acids.

The chain uses TRBV5-4 and TRBJ1-2, with a tentative D call TRBD1 (5 bases). The V end lost 3 bases, the J end lost 7 bases, and 13 bases lay between the germline ends. CDR1 SGHNT and CDR2 YYREEE come from the germline V gene (reference sequence). The CDR3 extends over 13 amino acids. The CDR3 loop reads CASSSPQGSGYTF. CDR3 DNA sequence: TGTGCCAGCAGCTCTCCTCAGGGATCTGGCTACACCTTC.

The chain combines TRBV27 with TRBJ2-2; TRBD1 matches 7 bases. There are 14 residues in the CDR3. In germline, CDR1 is MNHEY, CDR2 SMNVEV (reference sequence). J was trimmed by 7 bases and V by 6 bases; bases with no gene match: 8. The chain's CDR3 is CASRPLTGFGELFF. CDR3 DNA sequence: TGTGCCAGCAGGCCGCTGACAGGGTTCGGGGAGCTGTTTTTT.

CDR3 sequence: CASSSQTGFDTQYF. DNA of the CDR3: TGTGCCAGCAGCTCCCAGACAGGGTTCGATACGCAGTATTTT. The J gene is TRBJ2-3, the V gene TRBV7-9, with TRBD1 matching over 7 bases. The CDR3 has 14 residues. V shed 4 bases and J 6 bases; nucleotides not matched to a gene: 7. Germline CDR1 and CDR2: SEHNR and FQNEAQ (reference sequence).

This chain connects TRBV24-1 to TRBJ1-2; D may be TRBD1 (5 bases). There are 13 residues in the CDR3. V lost 3 bases and J lost 7, with 11 bases in between. Germline CDR1 is KGHDR and CDR2 is SFDVKD. The CDR3 DNA is TGTGCCACCAGTGATCGCCCCGGGGGTGGCTACACCTTC. Encoded protein: CATSDRPGGGYTF.

This clone was recorded only once. A junction boundary mismatches the germline segment, possibly from a read error. The rearrangement uses TRBV7-9 and TRBJ1-2; D is perhaps TRBD1 (6 bases). Germline values: CDR1 SEHNR, CDR2 FQNEAQ (reference sequence). This CDR3 has 11 residues. The CDR3 reads CASRDSYGYIF. In DNA form, the CDR3 reads TGTGCCAGCAGGGACAGCTATGGCTACATCTTC.

The CDR3 DNA reads TGCAGTGCTAGTGGCGTCCGACAGGACCAAGCCAGCACAGATACGCAGTATTTT. It translates to CSASGVRQDQASTDTQYF. This rearrangement joins TRBV20-1 to TRBJ2-3, with D maybe TRBD1 (6 bases). This CDR3 is built from 18 residues. Trimming removed 3 bases at V and 0 bases at J, with 22 bases between. Looked up from germline, CDR1 is DFQATT and CDR2 is SNEGSKA (reference sequence).

J is TRBJ2-7 and V is TRBV27; 12 nucleotides align to TRBD2. The V gene's germline CDR1 is MNHEY and CDR2 SMNVEV (reference sequence). The CDR3 length is 13 residues. Unmatched junction bases numbered 3, after V lost 8 bases and J lost 4 bases. The CDR3 is CASSGLAGYEQYF. As DNA, the CDR3 is TGTGCCAGCTCGGGACTAGCGGGTTACGAGCAGTACTTC.

The chain links TRBV6-5 to TRBJ2-6, with D possibly matching TRBD1 (6 bases). Germline V gene sequence: CDR1 MNHEY, CDR2 SVGAGI. The V end was cut by 2 bases, the J end by 4 bases, with 12 bases between. This CDR3 has 16 amino acids. The CDR3 nucleotides are TGTGCCAGCAGTTACGGGCAGGGGAGAGGGGCCAACGTCCTGACTTTC. It is translated as CASSYGQGRGANVLTF.

The chain carries TRBV4-1 and TRBJ2-3; D might be TRBD2 (6 bases). Germline values: CDR1 MGHRA, CDR2 YSYEKL. Trimming took off 1 base at V and 2 bases at J, with 19 bases between the two ends. The length of the CDR3 is 18 residues. CDR3 nucleotide sequence: TGCGCCAGCAGCCAAGTGCCGGGACTTTTATCCTCCACAGATACGCAGTATTTT. Translated, it gives CASSQVPGLLSSTDTQYF.

The rearrangement links TRBV11-2 to TRBJ1-2; 8 bases map to TRBD1. Germline V gene data show CDR1 as SGHAT and CDR2 as FQNNGV. CDR3 length: 17 residues. J gave up 6 bases and V 5 bases, and 17 bases lay outside the gene matches. CDR3 sequence reads: CASSPGWDRQLTDGYTF. The CDR3 nucleotides read TGTGCCAGCAGCCCGGGTTGGGACAGGCAGCTTACTGATGGCTACACCTTC. Looking up the rest from reference TRBV11-2 and TRBJ1-2 gives the full variable domain: EAGVAQSPRYKIIEKRQSVAFWCNPISGHATLYWYQQILGQGPKLLIQFQNNGVVDDSQLPKDRFSAERLKGVDSTLKIQPAKLEDSAVYLCASSPGWDRQLTDGYTFGSGTRLTVV.

This chain connects TRBV5-5 to TRBJ2-7; D is possibly TRBD1 (6 bases). Germline V gene data show CDR1 as SGHKS and CDR2 as YYEKEE (reference sequence). The germline V and J ends were trimmed by 6 bases and 11 bases, with 27 bases remaining between them. The CDR3 runs to 15 residues. Here the CDR3 reads CASTSRGPAESLEYF. The DNA for the CDR3 is TGTGCCAGCACAAGCAGGGGCCCTGCGGAGTCATTGGAGTACTTC.